Sequencing of this T cell receptor beta chain was carried out in a study of Graves' ophthalmopathy and Graves' hyperthyroidism. Study conclusions and caveats: Forecasting of ophthalmopathy progression by the model achieved around 71% sensitivity and about 77% specificity.

Researchers turned away patients with other autoimmune diseases, uncontrolled infections, pregnancy or lactation. This clonotype has ten or more counts. Its antigen is not known. TCR beta CDR3 regions were amplified from RNA transcripts. HTBI primers were used in a first-round RT-PCR, which preceded a second-round multiplex PCR. TCRdb passed the multiplex PCR reads through MiXCR, listing each CDR3 protein once. Of hundreds of thousands of distinct CDR3 sequences listed, under 25% are singletons. The CDR3 runs 15 residues. The germline CDR1 and CDR2 sequences are LNHDA and SQIVND (reference sequence). The trim removed 5 bases at V and 3 bases at J, leaving 7 bases unmatched.

The origin of this receptor is a woman between 18 and 30 years old with stable Graves' hyperthyroidism. Sequences were obtained from peripheral blood. V gene TRBV19 combines with J gene TRBJ2-7; 10 nucleotides match TRBD2. CDR3 protein: CASSVKLAGSYEQYF. CDR3 DNA sequence: TGTGCCAGTAGTGTCAAACTAGCGGGGAGCTACGAGCAGTACTTC.